The clone carrying this T cell receptor (beta chain) occurred once. Its antigen is as yet unknown. The CDR3 length is 15 residues. The trim removed 4 bases at V and 4 bases at J, leaving 9 bases unmatched. Germline V lookup: CDR1 SGDLS, CDR2 YYNGEE. The source of the sample is a study of cytomegalovirus exposure and HLA in healthy donors. Points from the study as a whole: Later work found that TCR association rates differed between HLA loci; DRB1 had the most and HLA-C the fewest.

Though probably carrying unrecorded immune exposures, donors were nominally healthy at sampling. 60 Vbeta and 13 Jbeta primers were used in PCR. Sequenced by immunoSEQ multiplex PCR; TCRdb stores in-frame clones only, minus some. This table holds some 76,000 clones, around 84% found once. The sample consisted of PBMCs. This clonotype was sampled from a woman in her thirties or forties in good health and CMV-seropositive. The J gene is TRBJ1-1, the V gene TRBV9, with 8 bases fitting TRBD1. This CDR3 reads CASSPFGQGSTEAFF. The CDR3 DNA reads as TGTGCCAGCAGCCCCTTCGGACAGGGTAGCACTGAAGCTTTCTTT.